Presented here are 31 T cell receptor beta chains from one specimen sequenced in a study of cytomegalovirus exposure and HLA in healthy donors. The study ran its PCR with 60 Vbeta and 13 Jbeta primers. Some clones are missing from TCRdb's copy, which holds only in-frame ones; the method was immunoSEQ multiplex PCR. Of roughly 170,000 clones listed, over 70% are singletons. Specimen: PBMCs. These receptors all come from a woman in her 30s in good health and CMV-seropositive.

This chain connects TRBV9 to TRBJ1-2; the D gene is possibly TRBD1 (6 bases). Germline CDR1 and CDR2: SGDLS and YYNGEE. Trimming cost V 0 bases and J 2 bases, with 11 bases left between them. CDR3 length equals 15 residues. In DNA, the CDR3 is TGTGCCAGCAGCGTAGTTGGCAGGGGCAACTATGGCTACACCTTC. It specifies CASSVVGRGNYGYTF.

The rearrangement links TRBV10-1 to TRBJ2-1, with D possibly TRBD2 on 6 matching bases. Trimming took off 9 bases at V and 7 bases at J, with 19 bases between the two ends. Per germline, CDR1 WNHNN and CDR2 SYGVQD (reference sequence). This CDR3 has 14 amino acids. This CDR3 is CARAGLGVINEQFF. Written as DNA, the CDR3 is TGCGCCAGGGCGGGACTCGGAGTGATTAATGAGCAGTTCTTC.

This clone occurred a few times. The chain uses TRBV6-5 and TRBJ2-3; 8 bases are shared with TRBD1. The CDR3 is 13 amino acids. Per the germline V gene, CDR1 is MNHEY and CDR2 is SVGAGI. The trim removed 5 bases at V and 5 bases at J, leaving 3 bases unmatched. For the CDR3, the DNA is TGTGCCAGCAGTCGGACAGGGAGAGATACGCAGTATTTT. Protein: CASSRTGRDTQYF.

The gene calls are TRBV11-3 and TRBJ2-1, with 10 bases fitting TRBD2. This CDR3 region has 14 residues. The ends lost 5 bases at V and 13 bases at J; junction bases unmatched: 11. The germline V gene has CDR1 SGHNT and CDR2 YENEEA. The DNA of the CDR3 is TGTGCCAGCAGCCCGTTAGCGGGGGGAGGAAATCAGTTCTTC. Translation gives CASSPLAGGGNQFF.

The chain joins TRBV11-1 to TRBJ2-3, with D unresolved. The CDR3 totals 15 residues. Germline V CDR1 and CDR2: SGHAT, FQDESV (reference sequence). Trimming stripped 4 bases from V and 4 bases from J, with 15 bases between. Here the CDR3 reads CASSSPNGSPDTQYF. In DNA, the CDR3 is TGTGCCAGCAGCTCGCCGAATGGCAGTCCAGATACGCAGTATTTT. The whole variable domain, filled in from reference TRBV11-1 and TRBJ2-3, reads EAEVAQSPRYKITEKSQAVAFWCDPISGHATLYWYRQILGQGPELLVQFQDESVVDDSQLPKDRFSAERLKGVDSTLKIQPAELGDSAMYLCASSSPNGSPDTQYFGPGTRLTVL.

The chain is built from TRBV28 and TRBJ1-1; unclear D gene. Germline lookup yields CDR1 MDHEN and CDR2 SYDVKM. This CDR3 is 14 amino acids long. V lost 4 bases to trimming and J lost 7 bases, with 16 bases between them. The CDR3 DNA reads TGTGCCAGCAGTTCCCTTGGCGGCCGCCGTGAAGCTTTCTTT. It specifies CASSSLGGRREAFF.

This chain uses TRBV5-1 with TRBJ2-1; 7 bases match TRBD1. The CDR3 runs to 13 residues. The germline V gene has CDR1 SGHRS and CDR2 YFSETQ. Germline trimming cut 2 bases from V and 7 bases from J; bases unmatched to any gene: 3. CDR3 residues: CASSFGTANEQFF. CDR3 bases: TGCGCCAGCAGCTTCGGGACAGCTAATGAGCAGTTCTTC.

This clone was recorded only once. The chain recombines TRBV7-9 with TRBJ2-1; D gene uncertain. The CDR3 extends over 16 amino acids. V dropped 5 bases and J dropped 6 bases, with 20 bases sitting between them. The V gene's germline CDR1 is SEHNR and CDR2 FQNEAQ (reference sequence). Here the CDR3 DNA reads TGTGCCAGCAGCCCGGCAGAGACATTCGGCCTCAATGAGCAGTTCTTC. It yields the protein CASSPAETFGLNEQFF.

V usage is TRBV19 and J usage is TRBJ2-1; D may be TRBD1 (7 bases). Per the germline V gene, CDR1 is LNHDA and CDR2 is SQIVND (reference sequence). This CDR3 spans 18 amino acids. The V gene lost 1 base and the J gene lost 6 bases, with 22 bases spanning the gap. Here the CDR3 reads CASSIAAGGILYGNEQFF. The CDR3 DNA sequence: TGTGCCAGTAGTATAGCGGCAGGGGGGATTTTATATGGCAATGAGCAGTTCTTC. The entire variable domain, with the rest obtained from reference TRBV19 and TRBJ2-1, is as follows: DGGITQSPKYLFRKEGQNVTLSCEQNLNHDAMYWYRQDPGQGLRLIYYSQIVNDFQKGDIAEGYSVSREKKESFPLTVTSAQKNPTAFYLCASSIAAGGILYGNEQFFGPGTRLTVL.

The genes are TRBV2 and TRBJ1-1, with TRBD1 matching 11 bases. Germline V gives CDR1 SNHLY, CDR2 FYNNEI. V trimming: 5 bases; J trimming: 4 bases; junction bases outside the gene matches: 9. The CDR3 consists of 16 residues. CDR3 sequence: CASSRTGGPSGTEAFF. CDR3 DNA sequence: TGTGCCAGCAGTCGGACAGGGGGCCCTTCCGGCACTGAAGCTTTCTTT.

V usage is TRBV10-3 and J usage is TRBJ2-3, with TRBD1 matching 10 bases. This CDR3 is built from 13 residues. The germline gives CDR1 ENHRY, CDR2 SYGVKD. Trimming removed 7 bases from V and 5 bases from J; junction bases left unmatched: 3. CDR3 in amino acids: CAIIRTGGDTQYF. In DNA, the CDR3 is TGTGCCATCATAAGGACAGGGGGAGATACGCAGTATTTT.

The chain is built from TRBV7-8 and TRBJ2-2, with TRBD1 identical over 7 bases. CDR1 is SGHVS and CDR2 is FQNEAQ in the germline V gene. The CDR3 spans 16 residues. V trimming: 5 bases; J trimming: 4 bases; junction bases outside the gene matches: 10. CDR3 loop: CASSDRYRDSTGELFF. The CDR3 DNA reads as TGTGCCAGCAGCGATAGGTACCGGGACAGCACCGGGGAGCTGTTTTTT.

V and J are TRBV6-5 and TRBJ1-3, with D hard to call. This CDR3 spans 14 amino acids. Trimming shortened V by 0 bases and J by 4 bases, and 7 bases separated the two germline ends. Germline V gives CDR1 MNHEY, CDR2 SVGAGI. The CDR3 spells CASSYSRAGNTIYF. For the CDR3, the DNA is TGTGCCAGCAGTTACTCCAGAGCGGGAAACACCATATATTTT.

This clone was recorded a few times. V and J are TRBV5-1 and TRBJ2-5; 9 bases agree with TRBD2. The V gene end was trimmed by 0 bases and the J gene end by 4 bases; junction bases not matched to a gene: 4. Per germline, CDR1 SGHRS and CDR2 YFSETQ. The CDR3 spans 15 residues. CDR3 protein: CASSLVAGGPETQYF. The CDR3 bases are TGCGCCAGCAGCTTGGTTGCGGGAGGGCCAGAGACCCAGTACTTC. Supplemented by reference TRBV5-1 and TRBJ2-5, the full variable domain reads KAGVTQTPRYLIKTRGQQVTLSCSPISGHRSVSWYQQTPGQGLQFLFEYFSETQRNKGNFPGRFSGRQFSNSRSEMNVSTLELGDSALYLCASSLVAGGPETQYFGPGTRLLVL.

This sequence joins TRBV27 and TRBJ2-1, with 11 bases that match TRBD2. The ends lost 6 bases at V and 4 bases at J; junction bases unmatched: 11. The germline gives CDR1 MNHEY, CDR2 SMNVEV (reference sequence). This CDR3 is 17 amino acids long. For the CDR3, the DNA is TGTGCCAGCAGAGAAGGGACTAGCGGAGTGGGATACAATGAGCAGTTCTTC. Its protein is CASREGTSGVGYNEQFF.

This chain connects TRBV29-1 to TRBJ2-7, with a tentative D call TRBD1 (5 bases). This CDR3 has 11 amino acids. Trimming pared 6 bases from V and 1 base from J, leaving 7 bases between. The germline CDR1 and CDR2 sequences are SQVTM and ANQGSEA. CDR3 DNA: TGCAGCGTCAGGGCATCCTACGAGCAGTACTTC. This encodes CSVRASYEQYF.

The CDR3 here is CASSDFGDTQYF. The CDR3 DNA reads TGTGCCAGCAGTGATTTCGGAGATACGCAGTATTTT. The chain employs TRBV6-1 and TRBJ2-3; D remains unclear. Deletions cut 3 bases from V and 5 bases from J, with 6 bases between. This CDR3 is 12 amino acids long. The germline V gene has CDR1 MNHNS and CDR2 SASEGT.

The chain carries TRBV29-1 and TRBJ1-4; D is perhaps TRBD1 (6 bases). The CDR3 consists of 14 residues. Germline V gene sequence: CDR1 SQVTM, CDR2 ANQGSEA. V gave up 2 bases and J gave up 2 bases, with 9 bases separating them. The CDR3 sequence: CSVESQGTNEKLFF. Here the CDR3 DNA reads TGCAGCGTTGAATCCCAGGGGACTAATGAAAAACTGTTTTTT.

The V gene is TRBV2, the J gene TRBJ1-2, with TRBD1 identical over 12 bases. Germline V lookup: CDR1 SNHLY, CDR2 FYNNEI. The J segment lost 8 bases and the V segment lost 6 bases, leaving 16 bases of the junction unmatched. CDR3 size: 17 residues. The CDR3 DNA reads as TGTGCCAGCAGCGCGGGGGGGTTGGGACAGGGGGCTCGGGGCTACACCTTC. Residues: CASSAGGLGQGARGYTF.

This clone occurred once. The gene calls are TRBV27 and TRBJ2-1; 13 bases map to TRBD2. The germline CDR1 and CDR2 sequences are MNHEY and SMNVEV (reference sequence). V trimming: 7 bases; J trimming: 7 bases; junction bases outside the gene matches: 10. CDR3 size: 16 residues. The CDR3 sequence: CASTRTSGSFRNEQFF. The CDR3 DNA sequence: TGTGCCAGCACCCGGACTAGCGGGAGTTTTAGGAATGAGCAGTTCTTC.

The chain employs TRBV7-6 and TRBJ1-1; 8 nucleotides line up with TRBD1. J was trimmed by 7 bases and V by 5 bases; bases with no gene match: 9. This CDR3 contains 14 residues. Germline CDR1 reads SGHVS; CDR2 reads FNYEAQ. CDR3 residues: CASSKVQGAGEAFF. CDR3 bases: TGTGCCAGCAGCAAAGTGCAGGGGGCGGGTGAAGCTTTCTTT. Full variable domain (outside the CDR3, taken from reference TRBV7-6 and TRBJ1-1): GAGVSQSPRYKVTKRGQDVALRCDPISGHVSLYWYRQALGQGPEFLTYFNYEAQQDKSGLPNDRFSAERPEGSISTLTIQRTEQRDSAMYRCASSKVQGAGEAFFGQGTRLTVV.

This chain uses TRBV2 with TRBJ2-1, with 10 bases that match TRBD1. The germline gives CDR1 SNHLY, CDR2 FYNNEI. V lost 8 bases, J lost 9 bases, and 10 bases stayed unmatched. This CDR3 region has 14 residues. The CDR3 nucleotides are TGTGCCAGCGGATGGGGGACAGGGGTGGGTGAGCAGTTCTTC. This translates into CASGWGTGVGEQFF.

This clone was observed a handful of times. This chain's CDR3 is CASSSVSGQGPSDEQYF. The DNA of the CDR3 is TGTGCCAGCAGCTCGGTTTCCGGGCAGGGCCCCTCTGACGAGCAGTACTTC. The V and J genes are TRBV11-2 and TRBJ2-7; D might be TRBD1 (5 bases). CDR1 and CDR2 from the germline V gene are SGHAT and FQNNGV. V lost 4 bases and J lost 5, with 24 bases in between. This CDR3 spans 17 amino acids.

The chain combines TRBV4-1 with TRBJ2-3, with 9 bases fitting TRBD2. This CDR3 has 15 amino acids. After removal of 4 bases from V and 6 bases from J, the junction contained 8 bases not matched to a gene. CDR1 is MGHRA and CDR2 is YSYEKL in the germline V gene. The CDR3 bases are TGCGCCAGCAGCCCTAGCGGGAAAAGTGGGGATACGCAGTATTTT. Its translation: CASSPSGKSGDTQYF.

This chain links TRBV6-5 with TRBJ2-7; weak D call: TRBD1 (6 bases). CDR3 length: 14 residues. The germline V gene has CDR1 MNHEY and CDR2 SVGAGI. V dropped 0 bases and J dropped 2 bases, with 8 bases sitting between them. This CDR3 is CASSYSGTTYEQYF. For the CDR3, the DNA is TGTGCCAGCAGTTACTCCGGGACAACCTACGAGCAGTACTTC.

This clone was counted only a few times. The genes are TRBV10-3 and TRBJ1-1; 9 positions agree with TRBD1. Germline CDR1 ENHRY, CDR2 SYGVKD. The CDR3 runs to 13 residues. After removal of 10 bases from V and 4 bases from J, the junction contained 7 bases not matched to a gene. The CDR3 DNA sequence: TGTGCCAGCCGGGACAGGGAGAGCACTGAAGCTTTCTTT. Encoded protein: CASRDRESTEAFF.

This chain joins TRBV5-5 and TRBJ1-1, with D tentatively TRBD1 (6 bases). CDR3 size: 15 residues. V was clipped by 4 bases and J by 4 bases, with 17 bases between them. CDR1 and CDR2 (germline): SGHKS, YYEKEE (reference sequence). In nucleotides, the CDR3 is TGTGCCAGCAGCCCCCGGACAGTGCCGAGCACTGAAGCTTTCTTT. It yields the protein CASSPRTVPSTEAFF.

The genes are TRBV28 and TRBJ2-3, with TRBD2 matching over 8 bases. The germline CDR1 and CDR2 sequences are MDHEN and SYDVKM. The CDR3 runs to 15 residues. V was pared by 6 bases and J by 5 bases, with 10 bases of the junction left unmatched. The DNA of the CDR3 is TGTGCCAGCAGCGGGGGGGGCTTATCCCTAGATACGCAGTATTTT. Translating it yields CASSGGGLSLDTQYF.

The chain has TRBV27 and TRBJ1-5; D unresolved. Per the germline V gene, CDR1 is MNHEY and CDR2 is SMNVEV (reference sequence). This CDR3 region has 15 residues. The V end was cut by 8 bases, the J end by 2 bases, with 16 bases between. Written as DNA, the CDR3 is TGTGCCAGCCGCCCCGGCTCCGGGGGCAATCAGCCCCAGCATTTT. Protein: CASRPGSGGNQPQHF.

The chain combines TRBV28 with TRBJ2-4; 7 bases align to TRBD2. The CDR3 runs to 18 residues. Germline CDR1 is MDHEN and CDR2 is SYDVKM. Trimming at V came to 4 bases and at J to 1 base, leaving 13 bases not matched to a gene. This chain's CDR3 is CASSSLGGGEEAKNIQYF. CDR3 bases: TGTGCCAGCAGTTCTCTGGGGGGGGGAGAGGAGGCCAAAAACATTCAGTACTTC. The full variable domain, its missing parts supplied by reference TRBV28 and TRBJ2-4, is DVKVTQSSRYLVKRTGEKVFLECVQDMDHENMFWYRQDPGLGLRLIYFSYDVKMKEKGDIPEGYSVSREKKERFSLILESASTNQTSMYLCASSSLGGGEEAKNIQYFGAGTRLSVL.

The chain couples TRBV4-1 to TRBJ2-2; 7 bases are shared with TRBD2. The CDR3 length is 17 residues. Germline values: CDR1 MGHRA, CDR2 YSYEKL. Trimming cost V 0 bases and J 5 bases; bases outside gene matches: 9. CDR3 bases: TGCGCCAGCAGCCAAGATCCGGGCGGGAGAAAAACCGGGGAGCTGTTTTTT. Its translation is CASSQDPGGRKTGELFF.